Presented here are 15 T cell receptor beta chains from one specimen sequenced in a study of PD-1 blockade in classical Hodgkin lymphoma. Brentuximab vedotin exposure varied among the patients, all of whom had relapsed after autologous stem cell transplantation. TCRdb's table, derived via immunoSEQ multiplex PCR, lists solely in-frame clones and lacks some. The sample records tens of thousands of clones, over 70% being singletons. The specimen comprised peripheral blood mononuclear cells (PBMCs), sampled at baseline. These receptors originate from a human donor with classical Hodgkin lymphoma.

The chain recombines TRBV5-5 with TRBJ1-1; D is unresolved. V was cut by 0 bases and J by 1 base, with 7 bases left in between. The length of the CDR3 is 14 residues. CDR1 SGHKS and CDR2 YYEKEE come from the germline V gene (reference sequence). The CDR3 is CASSLGRRNTEAFF. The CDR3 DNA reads TGTGCCAGCAGCTTGGGTAGGCGGAACACTGAAGCTTTCTTT.

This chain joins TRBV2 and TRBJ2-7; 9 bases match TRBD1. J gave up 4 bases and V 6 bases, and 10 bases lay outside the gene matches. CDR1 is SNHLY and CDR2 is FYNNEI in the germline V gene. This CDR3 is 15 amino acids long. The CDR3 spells CASRPGQGSEYEQYV. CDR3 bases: TGTGCCAGCAGGCCGGGACAGGGTTCGGAATACGAGCAGTACGTC.

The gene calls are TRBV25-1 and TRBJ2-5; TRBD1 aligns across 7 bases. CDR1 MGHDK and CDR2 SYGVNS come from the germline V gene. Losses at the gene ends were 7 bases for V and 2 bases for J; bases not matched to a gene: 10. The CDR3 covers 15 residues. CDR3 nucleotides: TGTGCCAGCAAAAGGGGGACAGCCAGACAAGAGACCCAGTACTTC. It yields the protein CASKRGTARQETQYF.

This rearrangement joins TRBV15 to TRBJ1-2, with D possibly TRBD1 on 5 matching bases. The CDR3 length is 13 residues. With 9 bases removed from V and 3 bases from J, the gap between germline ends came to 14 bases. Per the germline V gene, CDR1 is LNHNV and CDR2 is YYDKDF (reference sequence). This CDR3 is CATLGGGDYGYTF. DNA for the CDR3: TGTGCCACTTTGGGGGGAGGTGACTATGGCTACACCTTC.

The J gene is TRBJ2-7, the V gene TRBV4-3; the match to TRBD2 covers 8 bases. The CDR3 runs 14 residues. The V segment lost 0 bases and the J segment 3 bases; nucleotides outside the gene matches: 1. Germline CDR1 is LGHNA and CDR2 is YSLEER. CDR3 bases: TGCGCCAGCAGCCAAGATCGGGGGGGCTACGAGCAGTACTTC. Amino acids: CASSQDRGGYEQYF.

The CDR3 spells CASSMAYGDIQYF. The CDR3 nucleotides are TGCGCCAGCAGCATGGCATATGGGGACATTCAGTACTTC. The chain links TRBV5-1 to TRBJ2-4; D gene ambiguous. The CDR3 is 13 amino acids. Trimming stripped 4 bases from V and 8 bases from J, with 13 bases between. Germline V CDR1 and CDR2: SGHRS, YFSETQ.

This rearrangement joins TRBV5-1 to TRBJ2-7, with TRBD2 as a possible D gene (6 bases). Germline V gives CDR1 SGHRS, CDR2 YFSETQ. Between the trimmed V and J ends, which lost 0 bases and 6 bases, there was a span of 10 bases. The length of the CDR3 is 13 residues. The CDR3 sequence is CASSLGWGGEQYV. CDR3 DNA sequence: TGCGCCAGCAGCTTGGGATGGGGAGGCGAGCAGTACGTC.

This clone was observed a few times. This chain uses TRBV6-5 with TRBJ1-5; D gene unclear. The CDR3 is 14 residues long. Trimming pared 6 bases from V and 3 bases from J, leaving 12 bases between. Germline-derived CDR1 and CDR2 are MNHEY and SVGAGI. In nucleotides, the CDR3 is TGTGCCAGCAGCGGTAATCTGTACAATCAGCCCCAGCATTTT. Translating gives CASSGNLYNQPQHF.

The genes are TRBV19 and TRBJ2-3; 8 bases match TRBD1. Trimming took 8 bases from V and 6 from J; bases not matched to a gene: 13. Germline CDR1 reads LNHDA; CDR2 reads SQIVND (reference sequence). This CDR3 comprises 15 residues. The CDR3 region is CASSPGQVIGDTQYF. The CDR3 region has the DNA TGTGCCAGTTCTCCGGGACAGGTAATCGGCGATACGCAGTATTTT. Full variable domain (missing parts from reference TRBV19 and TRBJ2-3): DGGITQSPKYLFRKEGQNVTLSCEQNLNHDAMYWYRQDPGQGLRLIYYSQIVNDFQKGDIAEGYSVSREKKESFPLTVTSAQKNPTAFYLCASSPGQVIGDTQYFGPGTRLTVL.

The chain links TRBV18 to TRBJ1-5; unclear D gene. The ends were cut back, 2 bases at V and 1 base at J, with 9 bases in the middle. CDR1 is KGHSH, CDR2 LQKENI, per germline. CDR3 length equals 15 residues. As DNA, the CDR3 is TGTGCCAGCTCACCAAGGGAGGTGAGCAATCAGCCCCAGCATTTT. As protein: CASSPREVSNQPQHF.

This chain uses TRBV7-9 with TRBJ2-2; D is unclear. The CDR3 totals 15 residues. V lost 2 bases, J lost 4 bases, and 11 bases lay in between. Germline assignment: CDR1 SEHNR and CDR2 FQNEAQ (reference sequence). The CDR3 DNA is TGTGCCAGCAGCTTAACGGGCAGGATCACCGGGGAGCTGTTTTTT. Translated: CASSLTGRITGELFF. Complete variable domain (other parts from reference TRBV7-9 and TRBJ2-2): DTGVSQNPRHKITKRGQNVTFRCDPISEHNRLYWYRQTLGQGPEFLTYFQNEAQLEKSRLLSDRFSAERPKGSFSTLEIQRTEQGDSAMYLCASSLTGRITGELFFGEGSRLTVL.

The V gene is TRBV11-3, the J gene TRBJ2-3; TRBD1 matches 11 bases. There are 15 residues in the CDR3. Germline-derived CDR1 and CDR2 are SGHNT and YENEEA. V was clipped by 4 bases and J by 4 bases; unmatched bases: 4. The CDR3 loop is CASSYRDRGSDTQYF. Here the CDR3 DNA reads TGTGCCAGCAGCTACCGGGACAGGGGGTCAGATACGCAGTATTTT.

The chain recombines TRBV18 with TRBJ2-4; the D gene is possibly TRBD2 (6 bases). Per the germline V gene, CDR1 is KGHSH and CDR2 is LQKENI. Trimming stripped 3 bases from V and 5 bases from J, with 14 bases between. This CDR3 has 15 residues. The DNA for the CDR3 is TGTGCCAGCTCACCGCCGGGGGATCGAGAAAACATTCAGTACTTC. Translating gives CASSPPGDRENIQYF.

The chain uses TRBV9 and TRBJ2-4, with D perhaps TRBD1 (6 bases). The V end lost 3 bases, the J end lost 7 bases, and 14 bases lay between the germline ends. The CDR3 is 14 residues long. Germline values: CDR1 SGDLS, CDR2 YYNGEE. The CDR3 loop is CASSAAGDTNIQYF. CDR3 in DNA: TGTGCCAGCAGCGCCGCAGGGGACACGAACATTCAGTACTTC.

As DNA, the CDR3 is TGTGCCAGTAGTATACCTGGACAGCCGGTCTATGGCTACACCTTC. Protein: CASSIPGQPVYGYTF. J is TRBJ1-2 and V is TRBV19, with D tentatively TRBD1 (6 bases). V dropped 2 bases and J dropped 4 bases, with 14 bases sitting between them. This CDR3 has 15 amino acids. Germline V gene data show CDR1 as LNHDA and CDR2 as SQIVND (reference sequence).